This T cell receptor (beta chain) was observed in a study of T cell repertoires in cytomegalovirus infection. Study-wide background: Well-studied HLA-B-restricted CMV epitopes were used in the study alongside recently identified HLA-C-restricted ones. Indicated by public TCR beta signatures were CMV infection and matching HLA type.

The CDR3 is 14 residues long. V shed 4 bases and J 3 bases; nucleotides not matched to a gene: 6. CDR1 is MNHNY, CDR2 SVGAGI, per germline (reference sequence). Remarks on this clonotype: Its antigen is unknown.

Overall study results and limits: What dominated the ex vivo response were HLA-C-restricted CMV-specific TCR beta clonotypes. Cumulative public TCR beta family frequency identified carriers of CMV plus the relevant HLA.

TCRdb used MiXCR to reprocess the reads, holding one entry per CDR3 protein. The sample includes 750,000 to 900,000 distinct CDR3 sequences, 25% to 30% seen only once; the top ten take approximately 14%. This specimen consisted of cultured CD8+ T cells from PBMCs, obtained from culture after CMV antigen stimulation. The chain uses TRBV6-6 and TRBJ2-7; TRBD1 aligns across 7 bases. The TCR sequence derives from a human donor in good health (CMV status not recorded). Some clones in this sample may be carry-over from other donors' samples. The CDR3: CASSSVTGNYEQYF. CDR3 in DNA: TGTGCCAGCAGTTCGGTGACAGGGAACTACGAGCAGTACTTC.